The T cell receptor (beta chain) described here comes from a study of human T cells and chemical hapten exposure. Study-level background: Donors were sensitized with 2% DPC on the upper inner arm. Study observations and caveats: It was expanded TCRs that formed significantly more large CDR3 similarity clusters than controls did.

This clonotype was seen more than once but under ten times. Its specificity is not known. V was shortened by 5 bases and J by 8 bases, with 13 bases between the two germline ends. Germline CDR1 and CDR2: SEHNR and FQNEAQ (reference sequence). The CDR3 has 13 amino acids. Sample time point: pre-sensitization, week 0. Noted treatment: therapeutic diphenylcyclopropenone sensitization with weekly scalp DPC. During construction of the library, unique molecular identifiers were attached to individual cDNA molecules for quantitative, reproducible TCR counting. TCRdb itself ran the RACE reads through MiXCR, one entry per CDR3 protein. Of some 330,000 distinct CDR3 sequences detected, around 5.5% appear once; the ten largest clones hold around 8.8%.

J is TRBJ2-1 and V is TRBV7-9; D perhaps matches TRBD1 (5 bases). The origin of this receptor is a woman aged 18-29 years with alopecia areata. Some clones in this sample may be carry-over from other donors' samples. The sample consisted of whole blood, taken in connection with sensitization to the hapten diphenylcyclopropenone (DPC). CDR3 amino acids: CASSLLGVDEQFF. For the CDR3, the DNA is TGTGCCAGCAGCCTATTAGGGGTTGATGAGCAGTTCTTC.